A selection of T cell receptor beta chains follows, all from one sample in a study of neurological immune-mediated disorders. TCRdb reprocessed the 5' RACE reads via MiXCR and lists one record per CDR3 protein. The sample carries approximately 85,000 distinct CDR3 sequences, roughly an eighth recorded once. The sequencing input was PBMCs. The source of these receptors is a female donor with HTLV-1-associated myelopathy (HAM/TSP). Both conserved end residues are part of each CDR3. The order of the fields is V gene, clone size, D gene, J gene, CDR3 DNA, CDR3 protein. D genes are given only for firm matches. The listing skips clone size in some rows; elsewhere it reads once, few, many or a size class.

TRBV5-6	.	TRBD1	TRBJ2-1	TGTGCCAGCAGCTACGGGACAGTCAATGAGCAGTTCTTC	CASSYGTVNEQFF
TRBV5-1	many	TRBD1	TRBJ2-2	TGCGCCAGCAGCTCGCCGGACAGGGGGCGGGACGGGGAGCTGTTTTTT	CASSSPDRGRDGELFF
TRBV5-1	many	TRBD1	TRBJ2-2	TGCGCCAGCAGCGGCGGGACAGGGGCGGGGAACACCGGGGAGCTGTTTTTT	CASSGGTGAGNTGELFF
TRBV20-1	many	.	TRBJ2-1	TGCAGTCCACGGAGCTTCGCGGGGGCTTACAATGAGCAGTTCTTC	CSPRSFAGAYNEQFF
TRBV6-5	many	.	TRBJ2-6	TGTGCCACCCGGCGGGGTGCAGGGTCCGTCTCTGGGGCCAACGTCCTGACTTTC	CATRRGAGSVSGANVLTF
TRBV20-1	many	.	TRBJ2-2	TGCAGTGCTAGAGACGTCCGGGTAGGCACCGGGGAGCTGTTTTTT	CSARDVRVGTGELFF
TRBV20-1	many	.	TRBJ2-2	TGCAGTGCTAGACCAGGGTCGAACACCGGGGAGCTGTTTTTT	CSARPGSNTGELFF
TRBV5-1	few	.	TRBJ2-3	TGCGCCAGCAGCCCCCAGGGTGTATCGAGGGGAGATACGCAGTATTTT	CASSPQGVSRGDTQYF
TRBV5-1	many	.	TRBJ1-1	TGCGCCAGCAGCGCTCAAGGGGGGAACACTGAAGCTTTCTTT	CASSAQGGNTEAFF
TRBV7-2	many	TRBD1	TRBJ1-3	TGTGCCAGCAGCTTAATGGAAAGGGGACAGGGGAAAAACACCATATATTTT	CASSLMERGQGKNTIYF
TRBV3-1	many	.	TRBJ1-1	TGTGCCAGCAGCCAAAGGATGGGACAAGTATTT	CASSQRMGQVF
TRBV4-1	many	.	TRBJ2-1	TGCGCCAGCAGCCAAGGACCAACTAGCTATGGCAATGAGCAGTTCTTC	CASSQGPTSYGNEQFF
TRBV28	many	.	TRBJ2-2	TGTGCCAGCAGTTTATTAGCACAGCGGAACACCGGGGAGCTGTTTTTT	CASSLLAQRNTGELFF
TRBV5-1	many	.	TRBJ2-2	TGCGCCAGCAGCTCGACTACAACCACCGGGGAGCTGTTTTTT	CASSSTTTTGELFF
TRBV5-1	many	.	TRBJ1-1	TGCGCCAGCAGCCCCAACGGGAAAATGAACACTGAAGCTTTCTTT	CASSPNGKMNTEAFF
TRBV12-3/TRBV12-4	many	.	TRBJ2-6	TGTGCCAGCAGTTCTCAGGCTGGGGCCAACGTCCTGACTTTC	CASSSQAGANVLTF
TRBV12-3/TRBV12-4	medium-sized	TRBD2	TRBJ2-5	TGTGCCAGCAGCTCAGGCGGGGGGGCAGAAGAGACCCAGTACTTC	CASSSGGGAEETQYF
TRBV20-1	many	TRBD2	TRBJ2-3	TGCAGTGCTAGGAATCCCGGGAGGGCAGGCGCAGATACGCAGTATTTT	CSARNPGRAGADTQYF
TRBV10-3	.	.	TRBJ1-2	TGTGCCATCAGTGGCGGGAATTATGGCTACACCTTC	CAISGGNYGYTF
TRBV29-1	many	.	TRBJ1-1	TGCAGCGTTTCCCCGGGGACTGAAGCTTTCTTT	CSVSPGTEAFF
TRBV10-3	.	TRBD1	TRBJ2-2	TGTGCCATCAGCGCGTGGGGACAGGGAGTCATCGGGGAGCTGTTTTTT	CAISAWGQGVIGELFF
TRBV18	many	.	TRBJ1-3	TGTGCCAGCTCACCAACTCAGCAATGGAGAAACACCATATATTTT	CASSPTQQWRNTIYF
TRBV5-1	medium-sized	.	TRBJ2-5	TGCGCCAGCAGCTTGTCGGGGAGTGAGACCCAGTACTTC	CASSLSGSETQYF
TRBV5-1	.	.	TRBJ2-1	TGCGCCAGCAGCCCCAGCGACTCAGGCAATGAGCAGTTCTTC	CASSPSDSGNEQFF
TRBV11-2	few	TRBD1	TRBJ2-7	TGTGCCAGCAGCTTAGATTTTGGACAGGGCTACGAGCAGTACTTC	CASSLDFGQGYEQYF
TRBV5-1	many	.	TRBJ1-2	TGCGCCAGCAGCCGTGACGAACGCAGGGACAACTATGGCTACACCTTC	CASSRDERRDNYGYTF
TRBV20-1	many	.	TRBJ1-1	TGCAGTGCTAGAGATTTAACCAGGAACTCTGAAGCTTTCTTT	CSARDLTRNSEAFF
TRBV7-2	many	TRBD2	TRBJ2-1	TGTGCCAGCAGCTTAGGGTATAGCGGGGGGGCGCATGAGCAGTTCTTC	CASSLGYSGGAHEQFF
TRBV7-9	many	TRBD1	TRBJ1-2	TGTGCCAGCAGCTCCAGGACAGGGTGTAGTAACTATGGCTACACCTTC	CASSSRTGCSNYGYTF
TRBV28	many	TRBD1	TRBJ2-5	TGTGCCGTGGGACAGCAAGAGACCCAGTACTTC	CAVGQQETQYF
TRBV5-1	many	.	TRBJ2-7	TGCGCCAGCAGCTTGGATTCGACTTCCTACGAGCAGTACTTC	CASSLDSTSYEQYF
TRBV5-1	many	TRBD1	TRBJ2-7	TGCGCCAGCACCCAAATCCCGGGACAGCCGACCTACGAGCAGTACTTC	CASTQIPGQPTYEQYF
TRBV20-1	many	.	TRBJ1-3	TGCAGTGCTAGAGAAACAGGTGCCTCTGGAAACACCATATATTTT	CSARETGASGNTIYF
TRBV7-2	many	.	TRBJ2-2	TGTGCCAGCAGCTTCGGCCCAGCGGAGGGCGGGGAGCTGTTTTTT	CASSFGPAEGGELFF
TRBV28	many	TRBD2	TRBJ2-5	TGTGCCAGCAGCTCAACCGGGCGGGGGGTTCAAGAGACCCAGTACTTC	CASSSTGRGVQETQYF
TRBV28	many	.	TRBJ2-3	TGTGCCAGCGTCACTTCCCAGAGAGATACGCAGTATTTT	CASVTSQRDTQYF
TRBV5-1	.	TRBD1	TRBJ2-7	TGCGCCAGCAGCTTGGGAATGGGACAGCCCTACGAGCAGTACTTC	CASSLGMGQPYEQYF
TRBV5-1	many	.	TRBJ2-3	TGCGCCAGCAGTACCGGCCCCGCTAGCACAGATACGCAGTATTTT	CASSTGPASTDTQYF
TRBV9	many	TRBD2	TRBJ2-1	TGTGCCAGCAGCGTAGAGGCTAGCGGGGTACCGTTCTTC	CASSVEASGVPFF
TRBV9	.	.	TRBJ1-2	TGTGCCAGCAGCGCTAGGACTTACTATGGCTACACCTTC	CASSARTYYGYTF
TRBV20-1	many	.	TRBJ2-1	TGCAGTGCTAGTAATCGGCAGGGGTATCATGAGCAGTTCTTC	CSASNRQGYHEQFF
TRBV12-3/TRBV12-4	many	TRBD2	TRBJ2-5	TGTGCCAGCAGTTTAGATCACAGCGGGGGGCCGATACCCCAAGAGACCCAGTACTTC	CASSLDHSGGPIPQETQYF
TRBV15	many	.	TRBJ1-2	TGTGCCACCAGCAAAGGGGGAACGCTTTCTAACTATGGCTACACCTTC	CATSKGGTLSNYGYTF
TRBV20-1	many	.	TRBJ1-4	TGCAGTGCTAGTCTTTCAGATGAAAAACTGTTTTTT	CSASLSDEKLFF
TRBV27	many	.	TRBJ2-2	TGTGCCAGCAGTTTGGGACTGTACTACGACACCGGGGAGCTGTTTTTT	CASSLGLYYDTGELFF
TRBV7-3	.	TRBD2	TRBJ2-7	TGTGCCAGCAGCATTAGCGGGGATTATCCCGACGAGCAGTACTTC	CASSISGDYPDEQYF
TRBV5-1	many	TRBD1	TRBJ1-4	TGCGCCAGCAGCCGGGGACAGAGTAATGAAAAACTGTTTTTT	CASSRGQSNEKLFF
TRBV12-3/TRBV12-4	many	.	TRBJ1-2	TGTGCCAGCAGTTCCCGATTGACGTTTACTAACTATGGCTACACCTTC	CASSSRLTFTNYGYTF
TRBV5-1	many	.	TRBJ2-7	TGCGCCAGCAGCCTGAGACAGCCTAACGAGCAGTACTTC	CASSLRQPNEQYF
TRBV12-3/TRBV12-4	many	.	TRBJ2-1	TGTGCCAGCAGTTTATATTCACAGGGTAGGAATGAGCAGTTCTTC	CASSLYSQGRNEQFF
TRBV5-1	.	.	TRBJ1-5	TGCGCCAGCAGCCGGTGTTTAAATCAGCCCCAGCATTTT	CASSRCLNQPQHF
TRBV5-1	many	TRBD1	TRBJ1-2	TGCGCCAGCGCAGGGGACAGATATGGCTACACCTTC	CASAGDRYGYTF
TRBV28	.	TRBD1	TRBJ2-2	TGTGCCAGCAGAGAACAGGGGCGGAACACCGGGGAGCTGTTTTTT	CASREQGRNTGELFF